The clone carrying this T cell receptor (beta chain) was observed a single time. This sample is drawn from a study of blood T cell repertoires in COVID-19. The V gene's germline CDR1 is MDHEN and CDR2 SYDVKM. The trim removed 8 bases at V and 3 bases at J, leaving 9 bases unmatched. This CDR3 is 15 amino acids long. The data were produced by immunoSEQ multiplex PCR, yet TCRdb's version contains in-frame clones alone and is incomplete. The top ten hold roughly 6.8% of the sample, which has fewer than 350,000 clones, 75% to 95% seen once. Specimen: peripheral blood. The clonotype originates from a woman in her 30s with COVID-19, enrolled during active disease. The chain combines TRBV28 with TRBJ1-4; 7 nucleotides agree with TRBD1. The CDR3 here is CASLPVGQSNEKLFF. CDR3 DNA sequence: TGTGCCAGCCTTCCAGTGGGACAGTCTAATGAAAAACTGTTTTTT.